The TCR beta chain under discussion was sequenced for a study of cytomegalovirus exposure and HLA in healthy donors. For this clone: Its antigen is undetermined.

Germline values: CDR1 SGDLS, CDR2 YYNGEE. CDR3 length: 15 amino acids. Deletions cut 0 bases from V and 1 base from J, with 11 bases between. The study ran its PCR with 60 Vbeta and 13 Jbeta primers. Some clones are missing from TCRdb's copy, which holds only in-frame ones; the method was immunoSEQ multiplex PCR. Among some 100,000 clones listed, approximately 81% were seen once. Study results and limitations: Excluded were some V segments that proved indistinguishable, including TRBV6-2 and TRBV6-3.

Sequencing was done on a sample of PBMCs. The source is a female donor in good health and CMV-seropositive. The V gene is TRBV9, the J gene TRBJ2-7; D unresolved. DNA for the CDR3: TGTGCCAGCAGCGTAGCGCAAGGAGCTTCCTACGAGCAGTACTTC. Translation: CASSVAQGASYEQYF.